The 21 T cell receptor beta chains listed next were all sequenced from one sample in a study of beta chain features in type 1 diabetes. Expressed TCRB transcripts were sequenced because the entire RNA isolate underwent reverse transcription. The protocol was immunoSEQ multiplex PCR, while the TCRdb copy is restricted to in-frame clones and leaves out a portion. Among a few hundred thousand clones listed, approximately 28% were seen once. The sequenced material came from naive CD4+ T cells from blood. These receptors all come from a man aged 18 to 35 in good health.

V and J are TRBV7-2 and TRBJ2-7; unclear D gene. Trimming removed 7 bases at V and 3 bases at J, with 13 bases between. Per the germline V gene, CDR1 is SGHTA and CDR2 is FQGNSA. This CDR3 spans 13 amino acids. The CDR3 DNA is TGTGCCAGCACCTTCGGTACCGGCTACGAGCAGTACTTC. Translating gives CASTFGTGYEQYF.

CDR3 nucleotides: TGTGCCAGCAGTTCACAGGGCTATGAGCAGTTCTTC. It translates to CASSSQGYEQFF. J is TRBJ2-1 and V is TRBV5-4; TRBD1 is a possible D gene (6 bases). The CDR3 runs 12 residues. V lost 5 bases, J lost 8 bases, and 11 bases lay in between. CDR1 is SGHNT and CDR2 is YYREEE in the germline V gene (reference sequence).

In regard to this clone: Other DNA sequences within the sample encode an identical CDR3. V is TRBV10-3 and J is TRBJ2-5; perhaps TRBD1 as D (6 bases). The CDR3 is made up of 14 amino acids. Trimming cost V 3 bases and J 5 bases, with 13 bases left between them. Per germline, CDR1 ENHRY and CDR2 SYGVKD. The DNA of the CDR3 is TGTGCCATCAGTGAAGGCAGGGGCGGGGAGACCCAGTACTTC. Translated: CAISEGRGGETQYF.

V is TRBV11-2 and J is TRBJ2-1; no firm D call. In germline, CDR1 is SGHAT, CDR2 FQNNGV. Trimming took off 2 bases at V and 5 bases at J, with 13 bases between the two ends. The CDR3 extends over 15 amino acids. The CDR3 DNA reads as TGTGCCAGCAGCTTAAACCCCGGCCCAAACAATGAGCAGTTCTTC. As protein: CASSLNPGPNNEQFF.

The gene calls are TRBV2 and TRBJ1-5; D possibly corresponds to TRBD1 (5 bases). The V end was cut by 4 bases, the J end by 5 bases, with 15 bases between. The CDR3 is 15 amino acids. Germline loops: CDR1 SNHLY, CDR2 FYNNEI. CDR3 sequence reads: CASSGYGTAYQPQHF. CDR3 coding DNA: TGTGCCAGCAGTGGTTACGGGACTGCCTATCAGCCCCAGCATTTT. The entire variable domain, with the rest obtained from reference TRBV2 and TRBJ1-5, is as follows: EPEVTQTPSHQVTQMGQEVILRCVPISNHLYFYWYRQILGQKVEFLVSFYNNEISEKSEIFDDQFSVERPDGSNFTLKIRSTKLEDSAMYFCASSGYGTAYQPQHFGDGTRLSIL.

J is TRBJ2-7 and V is TRBV2; D remains ambiguous. CDR3 size: 12 residues. V was clipped by 7 bases and J by 2 bases, with 9 bases between them. Germline lookup yields CDR1 SNHLY and CDR2 FYNNEI. The CDR3 bases are TGTGCCAGCACTGCTACTACCTACGAGCAGTACTTC. Amino acid sequence: CASTATTYEQYF.

The chain has TRBV20-1 and TRBJ2-1; D is unclear. The germline V and J ends were trimmed by 6 bases and 8 bases, with 11 bases remaining between them. CDR1 and CDR2 from the germline V gene are DFQATT and SNEGSKA (reference sequence). This CDR3 contains 11 residues. In nucleotides, the CDR3 is TGCAGTGCGGGCCTATACTATGAGCAGTTCTTC. This codes for CSAGLYYEQFF.

V is TRBV10-3 and J is TRBJ2-7; D is perhaps TRBD2 (5 bases). The CDR3 totals 15 residues. Looked up from germline, CDR1 is ENHRY and CDR2 is SYGVKD. V was pared by 0 bases and J by 4 bases, with 13 bases between. This CDR3 is CAISESSLGRYEQYF. Here the CDR3 DNA reads TGTGCCATCAGTGAGTCGAGTTTAGGGAGATACGAGCAGTACTTC.

About this clone itself: Within the sample, other DNA sequences also encode this same CDR3. The chain uses TRBV7-2 and TRBJ2-3, with D uncertain. This CDR3 is built from 12 residues. Germline values: CDR1 SGHTA, CDR2 FQGNSA. Trimming took 5 bases from V and 2 from J, leaving 5 bases between them. Here the CDR3 reads CASSPVTDTQYF. For the CDR3, the DNA is TGTGCCAGCAGCCCAGTCACAGATACGCAGTATTTT.

This clone has a handful of counts. The CDR3 DNA sequence: TGTGCCAGCAGCTTAGGGGGACCCAATTACAATGAGCAGTTCTTC. Translating it yields CASSLGGPNYNEQFF. The V gene is TRBV7-2, the J gene TRBJ2-1, with D possibly called TRBD1 or TRBD2 (5 bases each). The V end lost 1 base, the J end lost 4 bases, and 11 bases lay between the germline ends. CDR3 length: 15 amino acids. Per the germline V gene, CDR1 is SGHTA and CDR2 is FQGNSA.

The chain has TRBV7-9 and TRBJ1-5; D not certain. The germline gives CDR1 SEHNR, CDR2 FQNEAQ (reference sequence). CDR3 size: 13 residues. The V end lost 1 base, the J end lost 5 bases, and 6 bases lay between the germline ends. CDR3: CASSLGPYQPQHF. Written as DNA, the CDR3 is TGTGCCAGCAGCTTAGGGCCGTATCAGCCCCAGCATTTT.

The chain combines TRBV29-1 with TRBJ2-3, with unresolved D. In germline, CDR1 is SQVTM, CDR2 ANQGSEA. The length of the CDR3 is 11 residues. V dropped 8 bases and J dropped 1 base, with 7 bases sitting between them. The CDR3 loop reads CSFGRTDTQYF. Here the CDR3 DNA reads TGCAGCTTTGGACGCACAGATACGCAGTATTTT.

This sequence joins TRBV7-2 and TRBJ2-1; TRBD2 matches 10 bases. Germline CDR1 is SGHTA and CDR2 is FQGNSA. The CDR3 runs 17 residues. Trimming cost V 4 bases and J 7 bases; bases outside gene matches: 13. For the CDR3, the DNA is TGTGCCAGCAGCTCCCGACTAGCGGGTGGGTTGGGGAATGAGCAGTTCTTC. Encoded protein: CASSSRLAGGLGNEQFF.

The V and J genes are TRBV29-1 and TRBJ2-1; tentatively, D is TRBD2 (6 bases). Germline CDR1 is SQVTM and CDR2 is ANQGSEA. The CDR3 totals 14 residues. Trimming stripped 2 bases from V and 5 bases from J, with 13 bases between. The chain's CDR3 is CSVEYRGGDNEQFF. For the CDR3, the DNA is TGCAGCGTTGAATATCGGGGAGGTGACAATGAGCAGTTCTTC.

The chain uses TRBV2 and TRBJ2-7; TRBD2 might be the D (5 bases). V dropped 7 bases and J dropped 7 bases, with 17 bases sitting between them. The germline gives CDR1 SNHLY, CDR2 FYNNEI. The CDR3 spans 13 residues. The CDR3 DNA follows: TGTGCCAGCATAAGGTCCCGGGGAGTAGAGCAGTACTTC. Its translation: CASIRSRGVEQYF.

This clone was seen a few times. The chain is built from TRBV2 and TRBJ2-4; 9 nucleotides match TRBD1. Germline lookup yields CDR1 SNHLY and CDR2 FYNNEI. The V gene end was trimmed by 9 bases and the J gene end by 5 bases; junction bases not matched to a gene: 8. The CDR3 has 14 amino acids. CDR3 sequence: CARRTGDTENIQYF. The DNA of the CDR3 is TGTGCCAGGAGGACAGGGGACACCGAAAACATTCAGTACTTC.

This clone has more than one count but fewer than ten. The chain couples TRBV14 to TRBJ2-1, with D unclear. The CDR3 consists of 15 residues. V was trimmed by 1 base and J by 8 bases, leaving 15 bases between them. From germline, CDR1 is SGHDN and CDR2 FVKESK. The CDR3 is CASSQVALGGHEQFF. The CDR3 nucleotides read TGTGCCAGCAGCCAAGTGGCTTTGGGTGGCCATGAGCAGTTCTTC.

The rearrangement joins TRBV29-1 to TRBJ2-2; perhaps TRBD2 as D (5 bases). CDR3 length: 14 residues. Germline values: CDR1 SQVTM, CDR2 ANQGSEA. Trimming shortened V by 1 base and J by 6 bases, and 12 bases separated the two germline ends. CDR3 loop: CSVEVREWAGELFF. The CDR3 DNA is TGCAGCGTTGAAGTGAGGGAGTGGGCCGGGGAGCTGTTTTTT.

The chain combines TRBV29-1 with TRBJ2-7, with a tentative D call TRBD1 (7 bases). The CDR3 totals 11 residues. Germline CDR1 reads SQVTM; CDR2 reads ANQGSEA. V was clipped by 7 bases and J by 6 bases, with 13 bases between them. The CDR3, as DNA: TGCAGCGGCCAGGGGGGAGGCGAGCAGTACTTC. Its protein product is CSGQGGGEQYF.

This clone was found once. The chain links TRBV9 to TRBJ2-3, with 8 bases lining up with TRBD2. Trimming at V came to 3 bases and at J to 2 bases, leaving 8 bases not matched to a gene. Germline V gene sequence: CDR1 SGDLS, CDR2 YYNGEE. This CDR3 region has 16 residues. DNA of the CDR3: TGTGCCAGCAGCGCAGTAGCGGGAAGTATCACAGATACGCAGTATTTT. The encoded protein is CASSAVAGSITDTQYF. The full variable domain, with the rest looked up from reference TRBV9 and TRBJ2-3, is DSGVTQTPKHLITATGQRVTLRCSPRSGDLSVYWYQQSLDQGLQFLIQYYNGEERAKGNILERFSAQQFPDLHSELNLSSLELGDSALYFCASSAVAGSITDTQYFGPGTRLTVL.

This chain connects TRBV7-9 to TRBJ2-3; 7 positions match TRBD2. With 5 bases clipped from V and 0 bases from J, the junction kept 8 bases outside the gene matches. The germline gives CDR1 SEHNR, CDR2 FQNEAQ (reference sequence). The CDR3 has 16 residues. The CDR3 region is CASSPNLAESTDTQYF. CDR3 nucleotide sequence: TGTGCCAGCAGCCCGAATCTAGCGGAAAGCACAGATACGCAGTATTTT.